This T cell receptor (beta chain) was sequenced during a study of cytomegalovirus exposure and HLA in healthy donors. PCR amplification relied on 60 Vbeta primers (plus 13 Jbeta primers). Using immunoSEQ multiplex PCR, the repertoire was profiled, and TCRdb retains in-frame clones only, with some absent. This table holds around 170,000 clones, about 82% found once. The study sampled nominally healthy donors, though unrecorded immune exposures were likely. Concerning this clone itself: The antigen is not known.

The study's findings and limits: High specificity and sensitivity for cytomegalovirus status were reported for the classifier. According to an earlier analysis, most TCR beta V segments yielded productive rearrangements about 90% or about 30% of the time. The availability of immune exposure information extended only to CMV serostatus.

This CDR3 has 15 amino acids. Germline V gives CDR1 LGHNA, CDR2 YSLEER. V lost 6 bases to trimming and J lost 13 bases, with 27 bases between them. The specimen sequenced was PBMCs. J is TRBJ1-2 and V is TRBV4-3; unclear D gene. The receptor's source is a young woman in good health and CMV-seronegative. The DNA for the CDR3 is TGCGCCAGCAGTCATACACCGGACTTAACCTCGGATCGCACCTTC. Translated: CASSHTPDLTSDRTF.